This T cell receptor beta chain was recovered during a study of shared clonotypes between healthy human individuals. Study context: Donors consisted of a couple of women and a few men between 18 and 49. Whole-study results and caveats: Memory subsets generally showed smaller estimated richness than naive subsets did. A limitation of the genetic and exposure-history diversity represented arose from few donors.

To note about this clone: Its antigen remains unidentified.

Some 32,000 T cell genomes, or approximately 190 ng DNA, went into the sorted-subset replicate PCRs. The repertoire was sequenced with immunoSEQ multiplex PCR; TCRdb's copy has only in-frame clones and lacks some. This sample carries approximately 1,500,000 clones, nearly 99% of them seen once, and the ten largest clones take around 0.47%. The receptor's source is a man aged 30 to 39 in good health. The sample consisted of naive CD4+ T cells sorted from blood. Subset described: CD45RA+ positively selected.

The CDR3 loop reads CASSPIAATNEKLFF. CDR3 sequence (DNA): TGTGCCAGCAGCCCCATAGCGGCAACTAATGAAAAACTGTTTTTT. The rearrangement links TRBV7-9 to TRBJ1-4; D is unclear. The germline V gene encodes CDR1 SEHNR and CDR2 FQNEAQ (reference sequence). The V gene lost 5 bases and the J gene lost 0 bases, with 10 bases spanning the gap. This CDR3 region has 15 residues.